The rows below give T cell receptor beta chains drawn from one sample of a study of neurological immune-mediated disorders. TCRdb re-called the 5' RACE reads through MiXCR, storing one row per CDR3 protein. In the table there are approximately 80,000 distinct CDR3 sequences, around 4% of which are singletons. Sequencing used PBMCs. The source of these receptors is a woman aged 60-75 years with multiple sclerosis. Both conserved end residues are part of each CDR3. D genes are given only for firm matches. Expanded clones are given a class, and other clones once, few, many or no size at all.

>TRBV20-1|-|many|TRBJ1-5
TGCAGTGCTAGTGCCTCCTTCAGGGGCAATCAGCCCCAGCATTTT
CSASASFRGNQPQHF
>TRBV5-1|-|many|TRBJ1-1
TGCGCCAGCAGCTTGGAGAGGGGGGTCACTGAAGCTTTCTTT
CASSLERGVTEAFF
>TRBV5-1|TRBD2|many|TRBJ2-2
TGCGCCACCAATCCACTAGCGGGTAGCACCGGGGAGCTGTTTTTT
CATNPLAGSTGELFF
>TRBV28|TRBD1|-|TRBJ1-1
TGTGCCAGCAGTTTTGACAGGGGGCCGATGAGGACTGAAGCTTTCTTT
CASSFDRGPMRTEAFF
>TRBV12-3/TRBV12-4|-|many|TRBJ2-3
TGTGCCAGCAGTTTAAGGGGCGGCGCTAGCACAGATACGCAGTATTTT
CASSLRGGASTDTQYF
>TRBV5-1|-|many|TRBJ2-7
TGCGCCAGCAGCCCGGGCGGGGAACGCGACTACGAGCAGTACTTC
CASSPGGERDYEQYF
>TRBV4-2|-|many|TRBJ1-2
TGTGCCAGCAGCCAAGAGGGGACCCCCTCCGGCTACACCTTC
CASSQEGTPSGYTF
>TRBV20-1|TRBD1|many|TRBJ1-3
TGCAGTGCTAGTTCGGAGGACAGGGGAAACACCATATATTTT
CSASSEDRGNTIYF
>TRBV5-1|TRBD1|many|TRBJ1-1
TGCGCCAGCAGCTTCGGACAGGGGGCTAAGAACACTGAAGCTTTCTTT
CASSFGQGAKNTEAFF
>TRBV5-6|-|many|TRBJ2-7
TGTGCCAGCAGCTTGACCCACTACGAGCAGTACTTC
CASSLTHYEQYF
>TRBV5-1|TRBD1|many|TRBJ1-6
TGCGCCAGCAGCTACTCCGGGACAGGGTGGAATTCACCCCTCCACTTT
CASSYSGTGWNSPLHF
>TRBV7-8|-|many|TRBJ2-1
TGTGCCAGCAGCTTACCCGGCGCAGGAGGGGGTCTTGTCAATGAGCAGTTCTTC
CASSLPGAGGGLVNEQFF
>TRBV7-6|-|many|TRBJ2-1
TGTGCCAGCAGCTTAGGGTTTGCCTCTCTAGAGCAGTTCTTC
CASSLGFASLEQFF
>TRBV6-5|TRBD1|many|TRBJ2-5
TGTGCCAGCAGTATAGACAGGGGGCGGGAGGAGACCCAGTACTTC
CASSIDRGREETQYF
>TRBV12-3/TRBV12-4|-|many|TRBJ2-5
TGTGCCAGCAGTAATACCGGGCCCCAGGTTGTGACCCAGTACTTC
CASSNTGPQVVTQYF
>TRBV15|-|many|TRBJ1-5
TGTGCCACCAGCGCACGATATAGCAATCAGCCCCAGCATTTT
CATSARYSNQPQHF
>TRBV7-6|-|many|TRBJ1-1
TGTGCCAGCAGCTCCCGGACAGATACAAACACTGAAGCTTTCTTT
CASSSRTDTNTEAFF
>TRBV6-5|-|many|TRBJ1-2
TGTGCCAGCAGTTCGCCCGCGACAGGCTACTATGGCTACACCTTC
CASSSPATGYYGYTF
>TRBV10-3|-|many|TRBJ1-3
TGTGCCATCAGTGAGCTGGTCCGTAGCACCATATATTTT
CAISELVRSTIYF
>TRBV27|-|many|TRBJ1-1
TGTGCCAGCAGTTTGGACAGAAGGACTGAAGCTTTCTTT
CASSLDRRTEAFF
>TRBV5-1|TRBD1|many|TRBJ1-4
TGCGCCAGCAGACAAGGACAGGGGCTCGCTAATGAAAAACTGTTTTTT
CASRQGQGLANEKLFF
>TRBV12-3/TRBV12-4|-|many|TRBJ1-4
TGTGCCAGCAGCTTGACGCGGGGGGGATCTACGGAAAAACTGTTTTTT
CASSLTRGGSTEKLFF
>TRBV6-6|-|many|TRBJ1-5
TGTGCCAGCAGTTACTCGAATCAGGCAAGGTCCAATCAGCCCCAGCATTTT
CASSYSNQARSNQPQHF
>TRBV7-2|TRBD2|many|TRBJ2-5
TGTGCCAGCAGACGTAGCGGGGGGGCCATTAAGACCCAGTACTTC
CASRRSGGAIKTQYF
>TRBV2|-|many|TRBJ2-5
TGTGCCAGCTCGGTCGAGAGGAGGGAGACCCAGTACTTC
CASSVERRETQYF
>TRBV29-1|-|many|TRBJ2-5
TGCAGCGTGGGAGTGAGGGAAGAGACCCAGTACTTC
CSVGVREETQYF
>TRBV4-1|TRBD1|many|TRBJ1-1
TGCGCCAGCAGGGACATGACCAGGGGGCACACTGAAGCTTTCTTT
CASRDMTRGHTEAFF
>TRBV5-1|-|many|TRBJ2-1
TGCGCCAGCAGCTTGGGGCAGTCCAATGAGCAGTTCTTC
CASSLGQSNEQFF
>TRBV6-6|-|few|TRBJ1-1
TGTGCCAGCAGGGAAGGGGATACTGAAGCTTTCTTT
CASREGDTEAFF
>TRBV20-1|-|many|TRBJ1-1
TGCAGTGCTAGAGATCCACTCCTGAACACTGAAGCTTTCTTT
CSARDPLLNTEAFF
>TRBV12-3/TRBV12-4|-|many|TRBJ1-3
TGTGCCAGCAGTCTCGGGACAAGGGGCGGAAACACCATATATTTT
CASSLGTRGGNTIYF
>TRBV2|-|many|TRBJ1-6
TGTGCCAGCATCCCAGGGTTGAATTCACCCCTCCACTTT
CASIPGLNSPLHF
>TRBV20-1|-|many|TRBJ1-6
TGCAGTGCCGCCCCCCAGGCGTCCTATAATTCACCCCTCCACTTT
CSAAPQASYNSPLHF
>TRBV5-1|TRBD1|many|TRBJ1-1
TGCGCCAGCAGGGAAGGGACAGGGACTGAAGCTTTCTTT
CASREGTGTEAFF